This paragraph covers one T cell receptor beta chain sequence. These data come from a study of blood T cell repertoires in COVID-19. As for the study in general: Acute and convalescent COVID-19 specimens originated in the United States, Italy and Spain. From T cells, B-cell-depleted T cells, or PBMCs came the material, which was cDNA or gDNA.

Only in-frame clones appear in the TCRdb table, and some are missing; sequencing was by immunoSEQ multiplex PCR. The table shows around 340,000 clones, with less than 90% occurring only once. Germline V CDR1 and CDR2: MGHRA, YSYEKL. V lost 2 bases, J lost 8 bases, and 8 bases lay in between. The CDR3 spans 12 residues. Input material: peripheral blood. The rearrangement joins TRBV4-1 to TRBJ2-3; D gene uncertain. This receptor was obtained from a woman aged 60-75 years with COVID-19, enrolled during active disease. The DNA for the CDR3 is TGCGCCAGCAGCCAAAACTCGCTTACGCAGTATTTT. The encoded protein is CASSQNSLTQYF.